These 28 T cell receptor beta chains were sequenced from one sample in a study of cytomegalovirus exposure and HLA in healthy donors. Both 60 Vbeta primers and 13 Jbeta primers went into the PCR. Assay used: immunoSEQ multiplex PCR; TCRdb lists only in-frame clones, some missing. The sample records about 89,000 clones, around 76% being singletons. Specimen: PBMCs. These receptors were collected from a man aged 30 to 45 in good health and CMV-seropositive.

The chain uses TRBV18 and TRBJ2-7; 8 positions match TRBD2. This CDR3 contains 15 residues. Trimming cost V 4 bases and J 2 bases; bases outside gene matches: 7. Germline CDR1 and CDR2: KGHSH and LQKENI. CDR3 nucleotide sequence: TGTGCCAGCTCACGGGTCGGGGGGGATACCTACGAGCAGTACTTC. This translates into CASSRVGGDTYEQYF.

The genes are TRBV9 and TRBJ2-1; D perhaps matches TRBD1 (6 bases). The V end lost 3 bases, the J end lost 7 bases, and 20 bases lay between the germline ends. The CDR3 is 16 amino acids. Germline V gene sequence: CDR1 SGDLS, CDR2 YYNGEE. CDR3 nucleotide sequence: TGTGCCAGCAGCGCCAATCGGGGAACAGGGACGAATGAGCAGTTCTTC. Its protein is CASSANRGTGTNEQFF.

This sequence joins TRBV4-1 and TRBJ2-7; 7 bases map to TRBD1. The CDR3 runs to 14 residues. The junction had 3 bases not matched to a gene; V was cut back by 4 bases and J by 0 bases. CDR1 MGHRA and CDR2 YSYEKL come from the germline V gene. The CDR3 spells CASSLQGSSYEQYF. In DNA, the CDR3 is TGCGCCAGCAGCCTACAGGGGAGCTCCTACGAGCAGTACTTC.

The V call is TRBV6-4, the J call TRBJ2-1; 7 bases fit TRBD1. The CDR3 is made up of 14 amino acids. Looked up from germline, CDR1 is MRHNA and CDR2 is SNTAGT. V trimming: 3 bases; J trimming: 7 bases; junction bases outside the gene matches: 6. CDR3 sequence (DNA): TGTGCCAGCAGTGAAGGGACAGAACATAATGAGCAGTTCTTC. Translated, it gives CASSEGTEHNEQFF.

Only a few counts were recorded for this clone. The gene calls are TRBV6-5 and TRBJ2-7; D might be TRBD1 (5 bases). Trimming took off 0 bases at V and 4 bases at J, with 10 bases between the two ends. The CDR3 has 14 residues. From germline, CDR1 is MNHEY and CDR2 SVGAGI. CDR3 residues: CASSYSTVGYEQYF. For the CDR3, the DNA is TGTGCCAGCAGTTACTCGACAGTGGGATACGAGCAGTACTTC.

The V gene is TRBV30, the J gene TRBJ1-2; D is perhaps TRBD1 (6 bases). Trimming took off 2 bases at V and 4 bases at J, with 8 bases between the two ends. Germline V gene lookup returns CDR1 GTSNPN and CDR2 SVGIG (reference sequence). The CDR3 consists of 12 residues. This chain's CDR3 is CAWSRQAYGYTF. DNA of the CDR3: TGTGCCTGGAGTAGACAGGCCTATGGCTACACCTTC.

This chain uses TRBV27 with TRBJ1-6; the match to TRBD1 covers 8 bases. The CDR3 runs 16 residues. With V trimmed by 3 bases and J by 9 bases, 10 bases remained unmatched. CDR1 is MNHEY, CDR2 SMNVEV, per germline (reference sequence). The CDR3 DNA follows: TGTGCCAGCAGTTTTAAGGACCTCAGGGGGCTTTCACCCCTCCACTTT. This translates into CASSFKDLRGLSPLHF.

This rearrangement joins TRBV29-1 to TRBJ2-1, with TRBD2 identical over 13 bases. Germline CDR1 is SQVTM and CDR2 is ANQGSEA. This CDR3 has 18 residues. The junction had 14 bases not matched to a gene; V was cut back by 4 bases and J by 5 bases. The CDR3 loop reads CSVARDGLAGAYNNEQFF. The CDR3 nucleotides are TGCAGCGTTGCCCGTGACGGACTAGCGGGGGCCTACAACAATGAGCAGTTCTTC.

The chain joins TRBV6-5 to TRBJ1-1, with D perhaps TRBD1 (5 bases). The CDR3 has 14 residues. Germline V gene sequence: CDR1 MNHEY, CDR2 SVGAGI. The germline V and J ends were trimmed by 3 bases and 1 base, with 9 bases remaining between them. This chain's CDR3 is CASSYDRKNTEAFF. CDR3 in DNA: TGTGCCAGCAGTTATGACAGAAAGAACACTGAAGCTTTCTTT.

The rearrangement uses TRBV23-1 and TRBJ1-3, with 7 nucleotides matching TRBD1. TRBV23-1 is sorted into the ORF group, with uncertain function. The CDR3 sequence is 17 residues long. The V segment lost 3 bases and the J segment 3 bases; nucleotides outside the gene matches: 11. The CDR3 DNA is TGCGCCAGCAGTCACCCAAGTGAGGGGGCGGATGGAAACACCATATATTTT. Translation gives CASSHPSEGADGNTIYF.

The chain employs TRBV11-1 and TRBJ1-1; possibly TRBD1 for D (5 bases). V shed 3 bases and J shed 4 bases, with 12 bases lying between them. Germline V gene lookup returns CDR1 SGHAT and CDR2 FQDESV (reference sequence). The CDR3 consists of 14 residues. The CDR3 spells CASSFERQSTEAFF. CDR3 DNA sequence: TGTGCCAGCAGCTTCGAAAGACAGTCCACTGAAGCTTTCTTT.

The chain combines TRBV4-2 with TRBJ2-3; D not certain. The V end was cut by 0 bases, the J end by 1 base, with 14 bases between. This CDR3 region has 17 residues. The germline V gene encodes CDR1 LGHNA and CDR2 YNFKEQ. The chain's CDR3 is CASSQDPHRTRTDTQYF. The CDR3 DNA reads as TGTGCCAGCAGCCAAGACCCACACAGAACACGCACAGATACGCAGTATTTT.

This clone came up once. The CDR3 reads CAWSRSNNSPLHF. CDR3 coding DNA: TGTGCCTGGAGTCGGTCCAATAATTCACCCCTCCACTTT. V is TRBV30 and J is TRBJ1-6; D uncertain. The CDR3 has 13 residues. V lost 2 bases and J lost 5, with 7 bases in between. CDR1 is GTSNPN and CDR2 is SVGIG in the germline V gene (reference sequence).

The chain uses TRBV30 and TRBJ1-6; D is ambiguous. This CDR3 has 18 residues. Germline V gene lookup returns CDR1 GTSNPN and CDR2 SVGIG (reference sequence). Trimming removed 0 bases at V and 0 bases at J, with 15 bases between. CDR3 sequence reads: CAWSVRELPSSYNSPLHF. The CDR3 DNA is TGTGCCTGGAGTGTGCGGGAATTACCGAGCTCCTATAATTCACCCCTCCACTTT.

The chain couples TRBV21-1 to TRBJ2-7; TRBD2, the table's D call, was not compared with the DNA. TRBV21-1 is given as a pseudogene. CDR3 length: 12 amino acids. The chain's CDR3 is CASSPGTYEQYF. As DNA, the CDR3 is TGTGCCAGCAGCCCGGGGACCTACGAGCAGTACTTC.

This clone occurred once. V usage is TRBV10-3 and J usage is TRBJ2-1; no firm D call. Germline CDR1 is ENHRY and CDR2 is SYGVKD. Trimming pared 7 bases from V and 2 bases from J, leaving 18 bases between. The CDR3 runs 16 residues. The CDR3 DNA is TGTGCCATCACCGACGCGGCCAACCCCCCCTACAATGAGCAGTTCTTC. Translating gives CAITDAANPPYNEQFF.

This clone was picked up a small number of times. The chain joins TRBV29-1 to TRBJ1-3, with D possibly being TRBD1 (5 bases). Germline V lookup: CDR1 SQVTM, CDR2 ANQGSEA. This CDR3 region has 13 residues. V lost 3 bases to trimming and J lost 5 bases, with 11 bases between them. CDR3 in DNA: TGCAGCGTTGAGGGCAGGGATCGAAACACCATATATTTT. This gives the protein CSVEGRDRNTIYF.

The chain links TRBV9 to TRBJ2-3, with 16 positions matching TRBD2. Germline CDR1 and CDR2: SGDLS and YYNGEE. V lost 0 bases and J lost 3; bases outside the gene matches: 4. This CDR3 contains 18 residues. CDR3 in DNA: TGTGCCAGCAGCGTAGCCGGGACTAGCGGGGGGGCGACAGATACGCAGTATTTT. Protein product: CASSVAGTSGGATDTQYF.

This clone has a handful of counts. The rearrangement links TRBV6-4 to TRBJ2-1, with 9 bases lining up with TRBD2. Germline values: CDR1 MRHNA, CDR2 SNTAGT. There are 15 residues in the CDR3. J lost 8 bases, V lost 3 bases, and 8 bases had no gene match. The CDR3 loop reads CASSEGRGGRDEQFF. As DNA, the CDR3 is TGTGCCAGCAGTGAGGGGCGGGGGGGCCGCGATGAGCAGTTCTTC.

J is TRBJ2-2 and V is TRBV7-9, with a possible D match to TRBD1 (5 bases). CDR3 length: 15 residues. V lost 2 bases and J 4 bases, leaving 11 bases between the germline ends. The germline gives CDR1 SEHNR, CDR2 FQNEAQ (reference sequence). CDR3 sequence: CASSLSAGPTGELFF. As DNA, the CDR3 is TGTGCCAGCAGCTTAAGTGCAGGGCCCACCGGGGAGCTGTTTTTT.

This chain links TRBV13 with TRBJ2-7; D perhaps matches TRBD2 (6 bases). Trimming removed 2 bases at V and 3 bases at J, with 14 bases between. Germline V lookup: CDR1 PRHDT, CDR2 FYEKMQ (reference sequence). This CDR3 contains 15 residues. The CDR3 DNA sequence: TGTGCCAGCAGCTTAACTCTGGCGGGGAACTACGAGCAGTACTTC. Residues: CASSLTLAGNYEQYF.

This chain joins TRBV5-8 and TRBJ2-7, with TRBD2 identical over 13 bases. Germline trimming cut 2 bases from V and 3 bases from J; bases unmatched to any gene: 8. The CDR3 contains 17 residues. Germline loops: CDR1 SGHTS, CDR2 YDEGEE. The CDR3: CASSFVGTSGANYEQYF. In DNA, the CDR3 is TGTGCCAGCAGCTTCGTAGGGACTAGCGGGGCTAACTACGAGCAGTACTTC.

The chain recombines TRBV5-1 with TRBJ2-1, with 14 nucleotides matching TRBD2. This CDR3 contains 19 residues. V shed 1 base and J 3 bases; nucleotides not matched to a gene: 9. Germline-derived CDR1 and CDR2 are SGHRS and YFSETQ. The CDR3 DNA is TGCGCCAGCAGCTTGTACCCGGGACTAGCGGGGGCCGACTACAATGAGCAGTTCTTC. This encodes CASSLYPGLAGADYNEQFF.

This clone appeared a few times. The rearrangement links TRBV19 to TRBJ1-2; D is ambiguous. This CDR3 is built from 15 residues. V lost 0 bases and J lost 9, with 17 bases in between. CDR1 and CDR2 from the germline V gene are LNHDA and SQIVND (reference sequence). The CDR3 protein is CASSIDFAEPGSYTF. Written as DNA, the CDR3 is TGTGCCAGTAGTATAGATTTTGCAGAGCCGGGGAGCTACACCTTC.

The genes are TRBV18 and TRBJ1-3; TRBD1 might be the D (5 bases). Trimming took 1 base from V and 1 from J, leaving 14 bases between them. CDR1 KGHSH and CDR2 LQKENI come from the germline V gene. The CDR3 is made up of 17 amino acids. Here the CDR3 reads CASSPQAGSKSGNTIYF. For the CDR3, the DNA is TGTGCCAGCTCACCACAGGCAGGGTCGAAATCTGGAAACACCATATATTTT.

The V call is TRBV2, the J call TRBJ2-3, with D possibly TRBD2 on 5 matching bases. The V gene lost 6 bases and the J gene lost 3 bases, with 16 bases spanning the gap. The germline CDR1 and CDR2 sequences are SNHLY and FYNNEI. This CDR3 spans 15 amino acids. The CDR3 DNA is TGTGCCAGCAGCGCGAGAGGAGGCTGGACAGATACGCAGTATTTT. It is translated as CASSARGGWTDTQYF.

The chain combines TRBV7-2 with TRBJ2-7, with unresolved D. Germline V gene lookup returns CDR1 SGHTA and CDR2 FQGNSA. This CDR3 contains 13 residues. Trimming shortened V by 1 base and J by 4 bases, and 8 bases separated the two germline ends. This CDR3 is CASSLGQFYEQYF. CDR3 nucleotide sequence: TGTGCCAGCAGCTTAGGGCAGTTTTACGAGCAGTACTTC. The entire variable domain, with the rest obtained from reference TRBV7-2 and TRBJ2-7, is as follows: GAGVSQSPSNKVTEKGKDVELRCDPISGHTALYWYRQSLGQGLEFLIYFQGNSAPDKSGLPSDRFSAERTGGSVSTLTIQRTQQEDSAVYLCASSLGQFYEQYFGPGTRLTVT.

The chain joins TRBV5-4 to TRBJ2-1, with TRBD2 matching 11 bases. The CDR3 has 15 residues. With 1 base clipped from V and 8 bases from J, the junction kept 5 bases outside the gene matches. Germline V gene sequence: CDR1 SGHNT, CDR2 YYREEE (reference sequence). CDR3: CASSLFLAGGYEQFF. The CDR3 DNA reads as TGTGCCAGCAGCTTGTTCCTAGCGGGAGGCTATGAGCAGTTCTTC.